This T cell receptor beta chain appears in the sequencing data of a study of OX40 agonist ivuxolimab in advanced cancers. Across the whole study: With ivuxolimab, an agonistic anti-OX40 (CD134) antibody, patients were treated. Patients undergoing dose escalation presented with hepatocellular carcinoma, melanoma, renal cell or head and neck cancer.

V lost 7 bases, J lost 7 bases, and 13 bases lay in between. CDR3 length: 12 amino acids. The germline V gene encodes CDR1 MNHNS and CDR2 SASEGT. TCRdb's table, derived via immunoSEQ multiplex PCR, lists solely in-frame clones and lacks some. Of around 65,000 clones listed, 91% were seen once; the top ten hold around 20%. In its sample, this clone was seen once. This clonotype was sampled from an adult with an advanced solid tumor such as melanoma, head and neck, liver or kidney cancer. Material: CD4+ or CD8+ T cells sorted from blood, obtained in a trial of the OX40 agonist ivuxolimab. The chain carries TRBV6-1 and TRBJ1-1, with a possible D match to TRBD1 (6 bases). In DNA, the CDR3 is TGTGCCAGCAAGGAGGGACAAAATGAAGCTTTCTTT. Translated: CASKEGQNEAFF.